Listed here is a single T cell receptor beta chain. Its antigen is not identified. Generated by immunoSEQ multiplex PCR, the TCRdb table keeps only in-frame clones and is missing some. The data hold 120,000 or so clones, with roughly 90% observed a single time. These data are taken from a study of T cell responses to AZD1222 COVID-19 vaccine. Findings and caveats of the study: Donors were mostly white British, more females; clonal diversity possibly underestimated. CD4 TCRs linked to vaccination spanned spike, dominating at 160-218 and 743-854. Sampled repertoires all dated from after the peak T cell response. The study reported that nearly half of spike-specific TCRs target unmutated variant regions.

The CDR3 is made up of 14 amino acids. Germline V gene lookup returns CDR1 SGHAT and CDR2 FQNNGV. With 1 base removed from V and 11 bases from J, the gap between germline ends came to 15 bases. This TCR came from an adult in good health. The chain employs TRBV11-2 and TRBJ1-5; D is undetermined. The input for sequencing was peripheral blood, taken on day 0 of AZD1222 vaccination. CDR3 DNA sequence: TGTGCCAGCAGCTTAGCTCCGGGGTTTCGAACCCAGCATTTT. It yields the protein CASSLAPGFRTQHF.